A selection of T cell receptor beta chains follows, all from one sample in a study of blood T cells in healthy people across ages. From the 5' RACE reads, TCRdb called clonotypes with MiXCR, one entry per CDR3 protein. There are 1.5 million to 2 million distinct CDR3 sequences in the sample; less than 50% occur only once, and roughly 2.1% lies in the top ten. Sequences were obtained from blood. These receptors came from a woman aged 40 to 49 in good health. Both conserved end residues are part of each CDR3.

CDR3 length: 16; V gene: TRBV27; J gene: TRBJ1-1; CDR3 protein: CASSRMDSQGSTEAFF
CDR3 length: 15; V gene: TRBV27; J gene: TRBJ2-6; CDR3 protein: CASSDVYSGANVLTF
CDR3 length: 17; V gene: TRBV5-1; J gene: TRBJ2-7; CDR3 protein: CASSTGTGNGASYEQYF
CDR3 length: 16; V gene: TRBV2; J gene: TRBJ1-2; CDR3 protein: CASSEAQGAIYYGYTF
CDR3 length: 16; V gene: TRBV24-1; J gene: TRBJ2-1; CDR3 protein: CATSDQSQVGAGEQFF
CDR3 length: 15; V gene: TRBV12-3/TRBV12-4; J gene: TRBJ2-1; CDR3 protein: CASRNRGNSYNEQFF
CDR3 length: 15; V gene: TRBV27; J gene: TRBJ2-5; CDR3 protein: CASSRVTSVGETQYF
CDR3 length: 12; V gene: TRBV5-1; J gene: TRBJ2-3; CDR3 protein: CASSLPMDTQYF
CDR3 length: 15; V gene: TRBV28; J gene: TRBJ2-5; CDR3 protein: CANSKLAGGPETQYF
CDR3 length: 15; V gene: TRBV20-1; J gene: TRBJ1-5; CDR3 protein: CSARDGSRGNQPQHF
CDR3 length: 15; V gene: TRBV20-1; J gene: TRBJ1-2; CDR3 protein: CSALGLGGQNYGYTF
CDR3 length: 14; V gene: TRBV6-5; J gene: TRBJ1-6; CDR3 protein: CASRPDRGYSPLHF
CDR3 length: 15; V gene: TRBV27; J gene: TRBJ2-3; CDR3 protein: CASKLTSGGVDTQYF
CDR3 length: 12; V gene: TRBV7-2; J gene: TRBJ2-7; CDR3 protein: CASSADHSEQYF
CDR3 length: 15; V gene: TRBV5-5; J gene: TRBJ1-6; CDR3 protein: CASSPTVGVNSPLHF
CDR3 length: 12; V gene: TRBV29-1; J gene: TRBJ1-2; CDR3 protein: CSVMGRNYGYTF
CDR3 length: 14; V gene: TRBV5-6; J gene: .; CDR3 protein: CASSAWTDTYEQYF
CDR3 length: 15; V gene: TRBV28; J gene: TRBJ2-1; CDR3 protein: CASSPGAWGDNEQFF
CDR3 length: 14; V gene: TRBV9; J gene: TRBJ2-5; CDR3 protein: CASSQRTEQETQYF
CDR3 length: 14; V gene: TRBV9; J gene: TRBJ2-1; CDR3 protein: CASSPGGNGNEQFF
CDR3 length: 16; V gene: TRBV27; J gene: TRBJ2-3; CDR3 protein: CASRRSGLAGGLGQYF
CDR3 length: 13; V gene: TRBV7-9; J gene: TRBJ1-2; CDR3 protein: CASAPGSSGSYTF
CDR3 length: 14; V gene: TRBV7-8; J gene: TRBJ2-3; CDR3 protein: CASSWGDRSDTQYF